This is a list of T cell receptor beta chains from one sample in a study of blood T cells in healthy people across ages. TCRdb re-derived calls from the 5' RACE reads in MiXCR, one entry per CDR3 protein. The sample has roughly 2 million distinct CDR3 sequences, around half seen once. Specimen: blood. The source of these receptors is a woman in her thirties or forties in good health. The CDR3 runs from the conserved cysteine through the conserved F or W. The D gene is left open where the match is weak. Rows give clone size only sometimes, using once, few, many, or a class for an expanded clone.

cdr3_nt: TGTGCCAGCAATTACGATAGCGGCTCCTACAATGAGCAGTTCTTC
cdr3_aa: CASNYDSGSYNEQFF
clone_size: NA
j_call: TRBJ2-1
v_call: TRBV6-5
d_call: NA

cdr3_nt: TGTGCCAGCAGTTACGTCCTCGACAGGGGTGACACTGAAGCTTTCTTT
cdr3_aa: CASSYVLDRGDTEAFF
clone_size: NA
j_call: TRBJ1-1
v_call: TRBV6-2/TRBV6-3
d_call: TRBD1

cdr3_nt: TGTGCCAGCAGTTATAGTATACAGGGGCAAGAGACCCAGTACTTC
cdr3_aa: CASSYSIQGQETQYF
clone_size: few
j_call: TRBJ2-5
v_call: TRBV6-6
d_call: TRBD1

cdr3_nt: TGTGCCAGCAGCCAACACAGGACAGCTTATAGCAATCAGCCCCAGCATTTT
cdr3_aa: CASSQHRTAYSNQPQHF
clone_size: few
j_call: TRBJ1-5
v_call: TRBV6-1
d_call: NA

cdr3_nt: TGTGCCAGCAGTTCGGAGGGTCCCCCCTATGAGCAGTACTTC
cdr3_aa: CASSSEGPPYEQYF
clone_size: few
j_call: TRBJ2-4
v_call: TRBV28
d_call: NA

cdr3_nt: TGTGCCAGCAGTCAAACCCCAGGGGACGATGGCTACACCTTC
cdr3_aa: CASSQTPGDDGYTF
clone_size: NA
j_call: TRBJ1-2
v_call: TRBV28
d_call: NA

cdr3_nt: TGTGCCAGCAGGGTAGACAGGGTCCCCTACAATGAGCAGTACTTC
cdr3_aa: CASRVDRVPYNEQYF
clone_size: NA
j_call: TRBJ2-7
v_call: TRBV6-5
d_call: TRBD1

cdr3_nt: TGCGCCAGCAGCCCCCGTATTGCAGACTTAGGTGAAGCTTTCTTT
cdr3_aa: CASSPRIADLGEAFF
clone_size: NA
j_call: TRBJ1-1
v_call: TRBV4-3
d_call: NA

cdr3_nt: TGCGCCAGCGACCCGGGGGGGAGAACGTCGGATACGCAGTATTTT
cdr3_aa: CASDPGGRTSDTQYF
clone_size: once
j_call: TRBJ2-3
v_call: TRBV5-1
d_call: TRBD2

cdr3_nt: TGTGCCAGCAGCCCTTCCGGGACAGGGGGTTTCGAGCAGTACTTC
cdr3_aa: CASSPSGTGGFEQYF
clone_size: few
j_call: TRBJ2-7
v_call: TRBV12-3/TRBV12-4
d_call: TRBD1

cdr3_nt: TGTGCCAGCAGCTTGGAGGAGGGTTACATCTACGAGCAGTACTTC
cdr3_aa: CASSLEEGYIYEQYF
clone_size: NA
j_call: TRBJ2-7
v_call: TRBV5-6
d_call: NA

cdr3_nt: TGCAGCGTCCAACTTGAGTATACAGATACGCAGTATTTT
cdr3_aa: CSVQLEYTDTQYF
clone_size: NA
j_call: TRBJ2-3
v_call: TRBV29-1
d_call: NA

cdr3_nt: TGTGCCAGCAGCTTCCGGGGGGGGGACAGGGGAGAGACCCAGTACTTC
cdr3_aa: CASSFRGGDRGETQYF
clone_size: NA
j_call: TRBJ2-5
v_call: TRBV7-2
d_call: TRBD1

cdr3_nt: TGTGCCAGCAGTTATCCAGGACGCGGGGTCCCCCACGTCTCCTACGAGCAGTACTTC
cdr3_aa: CASSYPGRGVPHVSYEQYF
clone_size: NA
j_call: TRBJ2-7
v_call: TRBV28
d_call: NA

cdr3_nt: TGCAGTGCTAGGGGGGACAGGGGAGAAGCCAAAAACATTCAGTACTTC
cdr3_aa: CSARGDRGEAKNIQYF
clone_size: NA
j_call: TRBJ2-4
v_call: TRBV20-1
d_call: TRBD1

cdr3_nt: TGTGCCCGTCGGGAGGACACCGGGGAGCTGTTTTTT
cdr3_aa: CARREDTGELFF
clone_size: once
j_call: TRBJ2-2
v_call: TRBV6-5
d_call: TRBD2

cdr3_nt: TGTGCCAGCAGCCGGGACAGCAGCATTCAGTACTTC
cdr3_aa: CASSRDSSIQYF
clone_size: few
j_call: TRBJ2-4
v_call: TRBV7-2
d_call: TRBD1

cdr3_nt: TGCAGTGCTAGGACTTTCAACCGGGACAGCGGAGATCATCCCCTCTACGGAGAGCAGTACTTC
cdr3_aa: CSARTFNRDSGDHPLYGEQYF
clone_size: NA
j_call: TRBJ2-5
v_call: TRBV20-1
d_call: TRBD1

cdr3_nt: TGTGCCAGCACCAACGGACGGCTTGCTAATTCACCCCTCCACTTT
cdr3_aa: CASTNGRLANSPLHF
clone_size: NA
j_call: TRBJ1-6
v_call: TRBV27
d_call: NA

cdr3_nt: TGTGCCAGCAGACCGGACAGTCCACCCTATGGCTACACCTTC
cdr3_aa: CASRPDSPPYGYTF
clone_size: NA
j_call: TRBJ1-2
v_call: TRBV27
d_call: NA

cdr3_nt: TGCAGTGCTAGTAGGGGCGGGCCGTTGGATGAGCAGTTCTTC
cdr3_aa: CSASRGGPLDEQFF
clone_size: few
j_call: TRBJ2-1
v_call: TRBV20-1
d_call: NA

cdr3_nt: TGTGCCAGCAGCCGAACCGAGGGGATGGTGGGAGAGACCCAGTTCTTC
cdr3_aa: CASSRTEGMVGETQFF
clone_size: NA
j_call: TRBJ2-1
v_call: TRBV6-5
d_call: NA

cdr3_nt: TGCGCCAGCAGCTCCCCTTGGAGAACCCGGGGGGGCGGAAAAGATACGCAGTATTTT
cdr3_aa: CASSSPWRTRGGGKDTQYF
clone_size: few
j_call: TRBJ2-3
v_call: TRBV4-1
d_call: TRBD2

cdr3_nt: TGTGCCAGCATAACTAGCGGGCTTTCCTACAATGAGCAGTACTTC
cdr3_aa: CASITSGLSYNEQYF
clone_size: NA
j_call: TRBJ2-4
v_call: TRBV6-1
d_call: TRBD2

cdr3_nt: TGCAGTGCTAGTAGGCCGAACACTGAAGCTTTCTTT
cdr3_aa: CSASRPNTEAFF
clone_size: NA
j_call: TRBJ1-1
v_call: TRBV20-1
d_call: NA

cdr3_nt: TGTGCCAGCAGCTGGAGACAGGGAAGCTCCTACGAGCAGTACTTC
cdr3_aa: CASSWRQGSSYEQYF
clone_size: NA
j_call: TRBJ2-7
v_call: TRBV7-2
d_call: TRBD1

cdr3_nt: TGTGCCAGCAGTGTCACCCTTCGGACTAGCGGGGGGCCCCGGGAGACCCAGTTCTTC
cdr3_aa: CASSVTLRTSGGPRETQFF
clone_size: NA
j_call: TRBJ2-1
v_call: TRBV6-1
d_call: TRBD2

cdr3_nt: TGTGCCAGCAGGAATGGACTAGCGGGGCACAATGAGCAGTTCTTC
cdr3_aa: CASRNGLAGHNEQFF
clone_size: few
j_call: TRBJ2-1
v_call: TRBV12-3/TRBV12-4
d_call: TRBD2

cdr3_nt: TGTGCCAGCAACCAAGAGGCCAGCTTGAGCTCCTACGAGCAGTACTTC
cdr3_aa: CASNQEASLSSYEQYF
clone_size: NA
j_call: TRBJ2-7
v_call: TRBV14
d_call: NA

cdr3_nt: TGCAGTGCTAGAGATCGAGAGCGGGGGGCCTACGAGCAGTACTTC
cdr3_aa: CSARDRERGAYEQYF
clone_size: NA
j_call: TRBJ2-7
v_call: TRBV20-1
d_call: TRBD2

cdr3_nt: TGTGCCAGCAGCTCATCCGCCGGACAGGGGGAGACCCAGTACTTC
cdr3_aa: CASSSSAGQGETQYF
clone_size: NA
j_call: TRBJ2-5
v_call: TRBV4-2
d_call: TRBD1

cdr3_nt: TGTGCCAGCAGTTCCCCCCGGGCAGGTGACTACGAGCAGTACTTC
cdr3_aa: CASSSPRAGDYEQYF
clone_size: NA
j_call: TRBJ2-7
v_call: TRBV28
d_call: NA

cdr3_nt: TGTGCCAGTGGGGCTGGGGAGCAGTACTTC
cdr3_aa: CASGAGEQYF
clone_size: NA
j_call: TRBJ2-7
v_call: TRBV5-5
d_call: NA

cdr3_nt: TGCGCCAGCAGCTCGTATGAAGGGGGGAATGAGCAGTTCTTC
cdr3_aa: CASSSYEGGNEQFF
clone_size: NA
j_call: TRBJ2-1
v_call: TRBV5-1
d_call: NA

cdr3_nt: TGCAGTGCTAGGGCGGGGGCAACCTACAATGAGCAGTTCTTC
cdr3_aa: CSARAGATYNEQFF
clone_size: few
j_call: TRBJ2-1
v_call: TRBV20-1
d_call: NA

cdr3_nt: TGTGCCAGCAGCCCCCTGAGGGAGAATTGGGCGACTGAAGCTTTCTTT
cdr3_aa: CASSPLRENWATEAFF
clone_size: once
j_call: TRBJ1-1
v_call: TRBV7-9
d_call: NA

cdr3_nt: TGTGCCAGCAGCGTCATCCCCGGACAGGGACGAGGCTACACCTTC
cdr3_aa: CASSVIPGQGRGYTF
clone_size: NA
j_call: TRBJ1-2
v_call: TRBV28
d_call: TRBD1

cdr3_nt: TGTGCCAGCAGCTTTGGGGCCCACTTCACAGATACGCAGTATTTT
cdr3_aa: CASSFGAHFTDTQYF
clone_size: few
j_call: TRBJ2-3
v_call: TRBV7-3
d_call: NA

cdr3_nt: TGTGCCAGCAGTTCGCCAGGGGAATGGTCCTACGAGCAGTACTTC
cdr3_aa: CASSSPGEWSYEQYF
clone_size: NA
j_call: TRBJ2-7
v_call: TRBV6-5
d_call: NA

cdr3_nt: TGTGCCAGCAGCTTAGGGTCGGGGGTCTCCAGTGGGGCCAACGTCCTGACTTTC
cdr3_aa: CASSLGSGVSSGANVLTF
clone_size: NA
j_call: TRBJ2-6
v_call: TRBV13
d_call: NA

cdr3_nt: TGCGCCAGCAGCTCCAATTGCGGTAGTAGCACAGATACGCAGTATTTT
cdr3_aa: CASSSNCGSSTDTQYF
clone_size: NA
j_call: TRBJ2-3
v_call: TRBV5-1
d_call: NA

cdr3_nt: TGCGCCAGCAGCTTGGACGGGGGCGAGGGCTATGGCTACACCTTC
cdr3_aa: CASSLDGGEGYGYTF
clone_size: NA
j_call: TRBJ1-2
v_call: TRBV5-1
d_call: NA